Described below is a single T cell receptor beta chain sequence and its context. Its antigen is still unknown. The sample is drawn from a study of shared clonotypes between healthy human individuals. Over several immunoSEQ plates, each subset's genomic DNA was distributed in even portions. This table comes from immunoSEQ multiplex PCR, and its TCRdb copy is limited to in-frame clones, with some not included. There are around 980,000 clones in the sample; 70% to 80% occur only once, and roughly 0.62% lies in the top ten. Study-wide points: Generally, naive subsets came out with larger estimated richness than memory subsets.

This CDR3 contains 14 residues. In germline, CDR1 is MGHRA, CDR2 YSYEKL. Deletions cut 3 bases from V and 6 bases from J, with 13 bases between. This chain uses TRBV4-1 with TRBJ2-3; a weak D match, TRBD2 (6 bases). The sample taken for sequencing was memory CD4+ T cells from PBMCs. The subset was: CD45RA-negative fraction. The sequence was obtained from a man younger than 35 in good health. Some clones in this sample may be carry-over from other donors' samples. The CDR3 coding sequence is TGCGCCAGCAGCCAGGTGGGGGGAGTGGATACGCAGTATTTT. Translation gives CASSQVGGVDTQYF.